One TCR beta chain is described in this entry. This CDR3 spans 15 amino acids. Trimming cost V 5 bases and J 5 bases, with 19 bases left between them. Germline CDR1 and CDR2: SGHKS and YYEKEE (reference sequence). The data derive from a study of blood T cell repertoires in COVID-19. Study at large: Some COVID-19 samples were acute and others convalescent; all came from the United States, Italy and Spain. T cells, B-cell-depleted T cells, or PBMCs provided the cDNA or gDNA that served as material.

In the authors' methods: Amplified reference gene primers provided the basis for estimating nucleated cell counts. Profiled with immunoSEQ multiplex PCR; TCRdb holds only in-frame clones, not every one. Clonal size and the V and J genes are those of that table, whereas D and trimming came from the DNA. The sample has about 73,000 clones; over 70% are singletons. This sequence was found in a man older than 75 with active or convalescent COVID-19. The source material was peripheral blood. The chain has TRBV5-5 and TRBJ1-1; D may be TRBD1 (6 bases). CDR3 loop: CASSMNEGVWTEAFF. The CDR3 DNA reads TGTGCCAGCAGTATGAATGAGGGGGTCTGGACTGAAGCTTTCTTT.